Listed here are 10 T cell receptor beta chains from one sample, sequenced in a study of blood T cell repertoires in COVID-19. The protocol was immunoSEQ multiplex PCR, while the TCRdb copy is restricted to in-frame clones and leaves out a portion. The repertoire holds roughly 150,000 clones, with about 82% as singletons. Sequenced input: peripheral blood. The receptors shown here come from a woman of 80 years or more with COVID-19, enrolled during active disease.

This chain links TRBV18 with TRBJ2-2, with 7 bases lining up with TRBD1. Germline CDR1 is KGHSH and CDR2 is LQKENI. V trimming: 3 bases; J trimming: 3 bases; junction bases outside the gene matches: 7. This CDR3 region has 16 residues. Here the CDR3 DNA reads TGTGCCAGCTCACCGGGACAGCTTCGGTACACCGGGGAGCTGTTTTTT. This translates into CASSPGQLRYTGELFF.

This clone was seen more than once but under ten times. The V gene is TRBV19, the J gene TRBJ2-1; TRBD1 aligns across 7 bases. V shed 1 base and J 1 base; nucleotides not matched to a gene: 1. This CDR3 comprises 15 residues. The V gene's germline CDR1 is LNHDA and CDR2 SQIVND (reference sequence). CDR3 nucleotides: TGTGCCAGTAGTATAGGGGGACAGTCCTACAATGAGCAGTTCTTC. Translating gives CASSIGGQSYNEQFF.

The V and J genes are TRBV5-1 and TRBJ1-2, with 8 bases aligning to TRBD1. Germline CDR1 is SGHRS and CDR2 is YFSETQ. CDR3 length: 14 residues. With 4 bases clipped from V and 4 bases from J, the junction kept 6 bases outside the gene matches. The CDR3 reads CASSPPGTGYGYTF. The CDR3 DNA sequence: TGCGCCAGCAGCCCACCCGGGACAGGCTATGGCTACACCTTC.

The chain employs TRBV9 and TRBJ1-1; TRBD1 matches at 7 bases. CDR1 is SGDLS, CDR2 YYNGEE, per germline. The CDR3 is made up of 14 amino acids. With V trimmed by 4 bases and J by 1 base, 4 bases remained unmatched. The CDR3 DNA reads as TGTGCCAGCAGCCCTACAGGGGCGAACACTGAAGCTTTCTTT. Its protein is CASSPTGANTEAFF.

V usage is TRBV5-1 and J usage is TRBJ1-1, with D unresolved. In germline, CDR1 is SGHRS, CDR2 YFSETQ. This CDR3 comprises 14 residues. Between the trimmed V and J ends, which lost 2 bases and 1 base, there was a span of 9 bases. The CDR3: CASSFGVQNTEAFF. CDR3 DNA: TGCGCCAGCAGCTTCGGGGTCCAGAACACTGAAGCTTTCTTT.

The genes are TRBV11-3 and TRBJ2-7; 10 nucleotides match TRBD1. The CDR3 contains 14 residues. CDR1 and CDR2 from the germline V gene are SGHNT and YENEEA. The J segment lost 2 bases and the V segment lost 5 bases, leaving 3 bases of the junction unmatched. The CDR3 DNA follows: TGTGCCAGCAGCCCCGACAGGGGGCCCTACGAGCAGTACTTC. Its protein is CASSPDRGPYEQYF.

This chain joins TRBV10-1 and TRBJ2-7; 9 bases fit TRBD1. CDR3 length: 17 residues. Per the germline V gene, CDR1 is WNHNN and CDR2 is SYGVQD (reference sequence). Germline trimming cut 4 bases from V and 5 bases from J; bases unmatched to any gene: 15. The DNA of the CDR3 is TGCGCCAGCAGTGCCTGTCCCGGGACAGGGTTCCGGGACGAGCAGTACTTC. This encodes CASSACPGTGFRDEQYF.

This clone was observed once. The rearrangement uses TRBV3-1 (or the pseudogene TRBV3-2) and TRBJ2-2; D ambiguous. Looked up from germline, CDR1 is LGHDT and CDR2 is YNNKEL (reference sequence). Trimming left V 4 bases short and J 3 bases short, with 15 bases between. The CDR3 length is 16 residues. The CDR3 region is CASSPRLPADTGELFF. The CDR3 DNA sequence: TGTGCCAGCAGCCCTCGACTGCCCGCGGACACCGGGGAGCTGTTTTTT.

V gene TRBV6-5 combines with J gene TRBJ2-7; TRBD2 aligns across 7 bases. The germline CDR1 and CDR2 sequences are MNHEY and SVGAGI. The V gene end was trimmed by 3 bases and the J gene end by 4 bases; junction bases not matched to a gene: 6. This CDR3 contains 14 residues. DNA of the CDR3: TGTGCCAGCAGTTATGCGGGAGTAGAGTACGAGCAGTACTTC. Its translation is CASSYAGVEYEQYF.

The chain combines TRBV5-1 with TRBJ1-3; tentative D call: TRBD1 (5 bases). V lost 4 bases, J lost 0 bases, and 11 bases lay in between. The germline V gene has CDR1 SGHRS and CDR2 YFSETQ. The length of the CDR3 is 15 residues. The CDR3, as DNA: TGCGCCAGCAGCAAAAGACAGAGCTCTGGAAACACCATATATTTT. This codes for CASSKRQSSGNTIYF.